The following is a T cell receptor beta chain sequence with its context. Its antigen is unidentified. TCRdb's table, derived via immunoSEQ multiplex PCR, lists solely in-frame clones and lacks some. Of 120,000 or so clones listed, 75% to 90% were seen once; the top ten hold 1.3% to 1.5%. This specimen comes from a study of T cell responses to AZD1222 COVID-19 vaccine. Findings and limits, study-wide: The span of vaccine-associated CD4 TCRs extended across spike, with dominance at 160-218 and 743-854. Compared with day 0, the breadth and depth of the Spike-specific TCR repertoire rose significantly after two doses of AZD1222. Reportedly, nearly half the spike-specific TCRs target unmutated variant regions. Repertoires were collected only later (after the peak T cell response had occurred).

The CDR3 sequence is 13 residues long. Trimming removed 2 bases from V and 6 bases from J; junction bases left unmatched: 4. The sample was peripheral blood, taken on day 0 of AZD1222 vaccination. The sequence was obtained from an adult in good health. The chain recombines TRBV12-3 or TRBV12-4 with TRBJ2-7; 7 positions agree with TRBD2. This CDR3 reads CASSLRGGSEQYF. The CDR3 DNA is TGTGCCAGCAGTTTAAGGGGAGGGAGCGAGCAGTACTTC.